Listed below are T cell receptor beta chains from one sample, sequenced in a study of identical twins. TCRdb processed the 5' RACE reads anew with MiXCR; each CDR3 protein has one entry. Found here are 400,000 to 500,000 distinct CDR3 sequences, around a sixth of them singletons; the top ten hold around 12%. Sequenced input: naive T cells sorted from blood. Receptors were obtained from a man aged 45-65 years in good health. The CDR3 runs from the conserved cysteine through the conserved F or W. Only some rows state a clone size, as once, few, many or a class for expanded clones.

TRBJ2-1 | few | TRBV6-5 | CASGRSFNEQFF
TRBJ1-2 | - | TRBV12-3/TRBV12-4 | CSSRFGPSYGYTF
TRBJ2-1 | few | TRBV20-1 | CSAPNRLAGRWGEQFF
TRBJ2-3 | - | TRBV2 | CASSDAGGTGQYF
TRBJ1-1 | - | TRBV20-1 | CSASPWDRLNTEAFF
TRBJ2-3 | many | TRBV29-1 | CSAEGTSGVPARDTQYF
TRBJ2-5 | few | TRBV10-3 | CAIAPSLLAGRMETQYF
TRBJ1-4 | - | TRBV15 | CATSRDGTRTNEKLFF
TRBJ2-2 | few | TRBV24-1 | CATSDLSSSTGELFF
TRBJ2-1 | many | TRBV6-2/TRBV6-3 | CASSWGGGRYEQFF
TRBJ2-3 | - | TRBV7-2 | CASSRAADTSTDTQYF
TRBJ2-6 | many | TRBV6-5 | CASSYSIDTPQGANVLTF
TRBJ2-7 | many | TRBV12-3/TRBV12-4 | CASRQQGLSYEQYF
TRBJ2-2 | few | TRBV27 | CASSSGITNTGELFF
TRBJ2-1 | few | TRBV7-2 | CASSLVSVGVARRQFF
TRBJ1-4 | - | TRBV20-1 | CSALRGPSEKLFF
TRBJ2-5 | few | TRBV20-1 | CSARGLAGDVEETQYF
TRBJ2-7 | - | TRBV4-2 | CASSQTTGAKYEQYF
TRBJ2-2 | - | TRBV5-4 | CASSPRDKRTGELFF
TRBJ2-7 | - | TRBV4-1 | CASSQDWGHDRGGTYEQYF
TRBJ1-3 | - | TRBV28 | CASSLTSFSGNTIYF
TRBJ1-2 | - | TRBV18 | CASSVRTGQYGYTF
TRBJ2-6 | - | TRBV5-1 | CASSLDLQGSGANVLTF
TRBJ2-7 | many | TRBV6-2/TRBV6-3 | CASSYRGSPNEQYF
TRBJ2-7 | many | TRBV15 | CATSRDLSGQGMYEQYF
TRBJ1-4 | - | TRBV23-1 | CASSQSDSGLANVREKLFF
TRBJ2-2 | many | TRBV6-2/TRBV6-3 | CASSYPGVGTGELFF
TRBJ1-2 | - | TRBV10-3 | CAISGSGLFYGYTF
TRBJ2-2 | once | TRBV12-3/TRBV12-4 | CASSLYAAFRQGHKLFF
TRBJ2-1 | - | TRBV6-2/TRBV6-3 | CASSYSYLGLVYNEQFF
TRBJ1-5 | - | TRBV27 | CASSLSSGNQPQHF
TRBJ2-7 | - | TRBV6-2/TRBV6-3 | CASSYGSGREQYF
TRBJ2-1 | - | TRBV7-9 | CAALGTGSYNEQFF
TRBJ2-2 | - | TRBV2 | CASRAGTSGNGELFF
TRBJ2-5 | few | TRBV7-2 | CASSPGSGRETQYF
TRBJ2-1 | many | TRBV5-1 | CASSLGTVSNEQFF
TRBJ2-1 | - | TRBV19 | CASSIVGLAGSEQFF
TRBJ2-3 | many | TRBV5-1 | CASSSRTSSTDTQYF
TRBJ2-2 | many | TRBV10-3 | CAVTSSFGGELFF
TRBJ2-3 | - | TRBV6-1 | CASRNWGDTQYF
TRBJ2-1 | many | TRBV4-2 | CASSQAKADEQFF
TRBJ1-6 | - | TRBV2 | CASKGLGSPLHF
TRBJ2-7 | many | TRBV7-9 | CASSNYRDSLVHEQYF
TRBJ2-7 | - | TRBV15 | CATSPSGGQGARGEQYF
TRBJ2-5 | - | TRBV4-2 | CASSQDPSQGQETQYF
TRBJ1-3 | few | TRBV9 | CASSVDARNTIYF
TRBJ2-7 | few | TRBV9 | CASSASSGRIPYEQYF
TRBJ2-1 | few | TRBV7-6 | CASSSGLVNEQFF
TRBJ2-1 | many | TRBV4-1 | CASSLRGGGSSYNEQFF
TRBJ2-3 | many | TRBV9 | CASSWGLAGRSDTQYF
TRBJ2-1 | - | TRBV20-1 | CSARLGFREQFF
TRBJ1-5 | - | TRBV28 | CASKEGLGNQPQHF